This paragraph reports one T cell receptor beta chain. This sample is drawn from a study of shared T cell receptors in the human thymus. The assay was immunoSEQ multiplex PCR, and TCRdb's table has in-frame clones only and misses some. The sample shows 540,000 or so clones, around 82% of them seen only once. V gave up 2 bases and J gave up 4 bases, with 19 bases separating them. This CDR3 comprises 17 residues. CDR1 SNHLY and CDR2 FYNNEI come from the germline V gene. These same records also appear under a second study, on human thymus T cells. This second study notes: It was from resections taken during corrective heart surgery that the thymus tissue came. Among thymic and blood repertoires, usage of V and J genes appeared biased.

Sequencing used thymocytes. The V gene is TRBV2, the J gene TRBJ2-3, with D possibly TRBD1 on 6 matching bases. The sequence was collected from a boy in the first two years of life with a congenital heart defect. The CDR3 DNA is TGTGCCAGCAGTGAACCGGAACAGGGACAATGGGCAGATACGCAGTATTTT. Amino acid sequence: CASSEPEQGQWADTQYF.